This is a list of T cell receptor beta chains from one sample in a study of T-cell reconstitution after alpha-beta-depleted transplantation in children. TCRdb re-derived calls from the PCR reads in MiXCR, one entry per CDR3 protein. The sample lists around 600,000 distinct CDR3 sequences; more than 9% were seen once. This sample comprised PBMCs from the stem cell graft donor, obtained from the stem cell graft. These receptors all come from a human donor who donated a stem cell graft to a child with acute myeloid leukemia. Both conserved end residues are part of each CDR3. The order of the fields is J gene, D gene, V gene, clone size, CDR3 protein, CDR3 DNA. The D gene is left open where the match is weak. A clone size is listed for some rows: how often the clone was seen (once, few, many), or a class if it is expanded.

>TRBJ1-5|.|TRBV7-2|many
CASSLSPAFSNQPQHF
TGTGCCAGCAGCTTATCCCCCGCATTTAGCAATCAGCCCCAGCATTTT
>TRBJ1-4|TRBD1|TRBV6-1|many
CASRMQGARANEKLFF
TGTGCCAGCAGAATGCAGGGGGCGCGGGCTAATGAAAAACTGTTTTTT
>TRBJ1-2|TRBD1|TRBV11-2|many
CASSPTGTGTGGYTF
TGTGCCAGCAGCCCCACCGGGACAGGGACGGGAGGCTACACCTTC
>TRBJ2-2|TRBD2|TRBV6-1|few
CASRLAGVGELFF
TGTGCCAGTCGACTAGCGGGAGTCGGGGAGCTGTTTTTT
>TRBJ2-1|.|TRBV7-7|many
CASSRGVDNEQFF
TGTGCTAGCAGCCGTGGGGTTGACAATGAGCAGTTCTTC
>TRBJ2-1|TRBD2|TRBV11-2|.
CASSSLTGLAGGLFF
TGTGCCAGCAGCTCCCTCACGGGACTAGCGGGAGGTCTGTTCTTC
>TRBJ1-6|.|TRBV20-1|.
CSAPIRVQGQSPLHF
TGCAGTGCCCCAATCAGGGTCCAGGGGCAGTCACCCCTCCACTTT
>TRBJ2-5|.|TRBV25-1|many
CASSDGAIKTQYF
TGTGCCAGCAGTGATGGTGCGATAAAGACCCAGTACTTC
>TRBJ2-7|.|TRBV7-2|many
CASSPQGGLTYEQYF
TGTGCCAGCAGCCCCCAGGGTGGCCTCACCTACGAGCAGTACTTC
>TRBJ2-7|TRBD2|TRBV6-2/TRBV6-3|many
CASSRTSGGYEQYF
TGTGCCAGCAGCAGGACTAGCGGGGGCTACGAGCAGTACTTC
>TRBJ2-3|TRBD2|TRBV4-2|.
CASSQVGSGSSTDTQYF
TGTGCCAGCAGCCAAGTTGGTAGCGGGAGTAGCACAGATACGCAGTATTTT
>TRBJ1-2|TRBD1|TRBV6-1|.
CASSALDRGGYGYTF
TGTGCCAGCAGTGCACTAGACAGGGGCGGCTATGGCTACACCTTC
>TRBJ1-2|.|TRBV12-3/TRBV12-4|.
CASSPRDNPGSYTF
TGTGCCAGCAGTCCCCGGGACAACCCTGGCAGCTACACCTTC
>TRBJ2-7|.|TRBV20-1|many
CSAQNGALSSYEQYF
TGCAGTGCCCAGAACGGGGCTCTCAGCTCCTACGAGCAGTACTTC
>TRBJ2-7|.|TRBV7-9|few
CASSFLAEQYF
TGTGCCAGCAGCTTCTTAGCCGAGCAGTACTTC
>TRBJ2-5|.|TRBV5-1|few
CASSQRRETQYF
TGCGCCAGCAGCCAGCGGAGGGAGACCCAGTACTTC
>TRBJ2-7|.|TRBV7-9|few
CASSLVEGEGHYEQYF
TGTGCCAGCAGCTTAGTTGAGGGGGAAGGCCACTACGAGCAGTACTTC